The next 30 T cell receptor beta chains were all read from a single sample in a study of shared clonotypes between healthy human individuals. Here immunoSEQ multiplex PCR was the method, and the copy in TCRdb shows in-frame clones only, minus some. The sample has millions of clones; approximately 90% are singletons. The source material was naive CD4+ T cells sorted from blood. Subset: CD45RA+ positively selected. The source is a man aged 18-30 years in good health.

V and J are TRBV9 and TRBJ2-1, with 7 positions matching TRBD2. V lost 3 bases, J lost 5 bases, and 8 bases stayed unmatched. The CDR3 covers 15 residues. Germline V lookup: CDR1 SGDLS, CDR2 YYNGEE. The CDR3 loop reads CASSGGTTSNNEQFF. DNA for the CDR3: TGTGCCAGCAGCGGAGGGACTACATCTAACAATGAGCAGTTCTTC.

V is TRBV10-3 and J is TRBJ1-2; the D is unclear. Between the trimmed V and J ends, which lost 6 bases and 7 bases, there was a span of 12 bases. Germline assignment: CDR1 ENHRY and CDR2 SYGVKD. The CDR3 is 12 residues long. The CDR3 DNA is TGTGCCATCAGCTCGCATTCCTCTGGCTACACCTTC. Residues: CAISSHSSGYTF.

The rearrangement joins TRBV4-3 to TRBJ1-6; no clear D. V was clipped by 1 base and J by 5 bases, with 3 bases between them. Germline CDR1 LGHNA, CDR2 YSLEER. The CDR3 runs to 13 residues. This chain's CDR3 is CASSQVHNSPLHF. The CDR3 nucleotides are TGCGCCAGCAGCCAAGTCCATAATTCACCCCTCCACTTT.

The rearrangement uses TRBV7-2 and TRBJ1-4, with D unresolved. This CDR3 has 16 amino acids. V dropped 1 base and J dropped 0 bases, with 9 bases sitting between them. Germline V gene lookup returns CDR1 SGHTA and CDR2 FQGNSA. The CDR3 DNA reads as TGTGCCAGCAGCTTAGAAGGTGGGCCAACTAATGAAAAACTGTTTTTT. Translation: CASSLEGGPTNEKLFF.

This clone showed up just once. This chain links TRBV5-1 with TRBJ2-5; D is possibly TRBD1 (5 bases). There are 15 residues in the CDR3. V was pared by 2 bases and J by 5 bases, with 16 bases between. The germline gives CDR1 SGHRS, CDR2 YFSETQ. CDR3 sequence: CASSFTGGNGETQYF. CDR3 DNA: TGCGCCAGCAGCTTCACAGGCGGAAATGGGGAGACCCAGTACTTC. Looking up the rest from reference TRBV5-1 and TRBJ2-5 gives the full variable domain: KAGVTQTPRYLIKTRGQQVTLSCSPISGHRSVSWYQQTPGQGLQFLFEYFSETQRNKGNFPGRFSGRQFSNSRSEMNVSTLELGDSALYLCASSFTGGNGETQYFGPGTRLLVL.

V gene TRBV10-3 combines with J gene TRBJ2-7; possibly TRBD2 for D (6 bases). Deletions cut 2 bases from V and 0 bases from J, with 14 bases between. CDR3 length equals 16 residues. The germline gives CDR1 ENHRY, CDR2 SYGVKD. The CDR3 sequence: CAISESGLSSSYEQYF. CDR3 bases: TGTGCCATCAGTGAGAGCGGGCTGTCGAGCTCCTACGAGCAGTACTTC.

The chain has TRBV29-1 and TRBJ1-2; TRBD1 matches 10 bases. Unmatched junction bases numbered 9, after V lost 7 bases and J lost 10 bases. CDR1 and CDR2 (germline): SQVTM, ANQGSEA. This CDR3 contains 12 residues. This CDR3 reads CSAPDRGNPYTF. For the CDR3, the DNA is TGCAGCGCCCCGGACAGGGGGAACCCCTACACCTTC.

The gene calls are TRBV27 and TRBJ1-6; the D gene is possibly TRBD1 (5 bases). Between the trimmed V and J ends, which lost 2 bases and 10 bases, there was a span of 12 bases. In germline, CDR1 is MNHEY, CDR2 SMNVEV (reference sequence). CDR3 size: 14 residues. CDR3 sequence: CASSLILGGSPLHF. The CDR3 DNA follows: TGTGCCAGCAGTTTAATACTGGGGGGGTCACCCCTCCACTTT.

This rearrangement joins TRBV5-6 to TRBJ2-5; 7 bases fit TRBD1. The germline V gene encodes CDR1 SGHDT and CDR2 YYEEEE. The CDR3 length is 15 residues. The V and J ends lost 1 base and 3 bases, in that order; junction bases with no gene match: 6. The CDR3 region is CASSLPRGSEETQYF. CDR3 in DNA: TGTGCCAGCAGCTTGCCCAGGGGGTCGGAAGAGACCCAGTACTTC.

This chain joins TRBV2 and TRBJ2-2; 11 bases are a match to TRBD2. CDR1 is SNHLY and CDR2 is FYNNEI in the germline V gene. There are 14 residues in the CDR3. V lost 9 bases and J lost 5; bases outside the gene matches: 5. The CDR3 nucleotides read TGTGCCAGTAGCGGGAGGGTATGGACCGGGGAGCTGTTTTTT. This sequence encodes CASSGRVWTGELFF.

The CDR3 nucleotides are TGTGCCAGCAGCTTAGCGGGGGCCGTAGGGAACACCATATATTTT. This codes for CASSLAGAVGNTIYF. The rearrangement joins TRBV7-2 to TRBJ1-3; D is perhaps TRBD1 (6 bases). The CDR3 consists of 15 residues. The V gene's germline CDR1 is SGHTA and CDR2 FQGNSA. Trimming pared 0 bases from V and 7 bases from J, leaving 13 bases between.

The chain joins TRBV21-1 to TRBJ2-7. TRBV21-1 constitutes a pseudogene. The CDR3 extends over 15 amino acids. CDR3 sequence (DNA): TGTGCCAGCAGCAAAGTATCAGGACGATGCTACGAGCAGTACTTC. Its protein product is CASSKVSGRCYEQYF.

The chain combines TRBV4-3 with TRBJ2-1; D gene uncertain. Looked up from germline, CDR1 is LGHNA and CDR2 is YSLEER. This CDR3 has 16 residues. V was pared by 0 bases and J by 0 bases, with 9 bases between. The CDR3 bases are TGCGCCAGCAGCCAAGATTTAGTAAGCTCCTACAATGAGCAGTTCTTC. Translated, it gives CASSQDLVSSYNEQFF.

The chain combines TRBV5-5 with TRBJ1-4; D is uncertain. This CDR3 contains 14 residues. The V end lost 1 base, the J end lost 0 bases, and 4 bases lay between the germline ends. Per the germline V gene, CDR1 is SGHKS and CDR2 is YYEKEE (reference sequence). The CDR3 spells CASSLLTTNEKLFF. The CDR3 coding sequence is TGTGCCAGCAGCTTGCTGACAACTAATGAAAAACTGTTTTTT.

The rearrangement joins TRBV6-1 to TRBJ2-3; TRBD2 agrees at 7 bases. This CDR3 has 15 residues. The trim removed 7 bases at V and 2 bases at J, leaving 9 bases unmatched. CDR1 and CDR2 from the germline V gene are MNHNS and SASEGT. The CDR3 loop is CASILAGDSTDTQYF. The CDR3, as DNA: TGTGCCAGCATATTGGCGGGGGACTCCACAGATACGCAGTATTTT.

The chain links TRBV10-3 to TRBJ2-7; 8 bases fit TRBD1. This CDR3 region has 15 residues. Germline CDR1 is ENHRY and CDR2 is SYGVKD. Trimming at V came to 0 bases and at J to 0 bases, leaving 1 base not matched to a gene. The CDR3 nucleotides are TGTGCCATCAGTGAGTCGACAGGGGTCTCCTACGAGCAGTACTTC. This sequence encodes CAISESTGVSYEQYF.

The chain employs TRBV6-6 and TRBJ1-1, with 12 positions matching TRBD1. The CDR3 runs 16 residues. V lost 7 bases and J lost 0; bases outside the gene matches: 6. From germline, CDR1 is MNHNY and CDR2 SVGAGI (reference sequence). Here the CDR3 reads CASTLGTGGLNTEAFF. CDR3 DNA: TGTGCCAGCACCTTGGGGACAGGGGGCTTGAACACTGAAGCTTTCTTT.

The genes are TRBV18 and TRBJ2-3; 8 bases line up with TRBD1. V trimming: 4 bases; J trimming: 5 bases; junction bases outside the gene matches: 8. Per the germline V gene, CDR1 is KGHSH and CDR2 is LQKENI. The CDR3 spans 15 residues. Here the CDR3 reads CASSRSTGVGDTQYF. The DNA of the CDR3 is TGTGCCAGCTCACGGTCGACAGGGGTTGGAGATACGCAGTATTTT. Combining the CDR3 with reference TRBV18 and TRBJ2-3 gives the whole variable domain NAGVMQNPRHLVRRRGQEARLRCSPMKGHSHVYWYRQLPEEGLKFMVYLQKENIIDESGMPKERFSAEFPKEGPSILRIQQVVRGDSAAYFCASSRSTGVGDTQYFGPGTRLTVL.

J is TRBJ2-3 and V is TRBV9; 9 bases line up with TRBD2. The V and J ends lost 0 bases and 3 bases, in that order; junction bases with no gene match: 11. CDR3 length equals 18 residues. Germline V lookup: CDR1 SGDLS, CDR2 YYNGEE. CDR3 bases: TGTGCCAGCAGCGTAGGGCGTCTAGCGGGAAGGAAAACAGATACGCAGTATTTT. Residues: CASSVGRLAGRKTDTQYF.

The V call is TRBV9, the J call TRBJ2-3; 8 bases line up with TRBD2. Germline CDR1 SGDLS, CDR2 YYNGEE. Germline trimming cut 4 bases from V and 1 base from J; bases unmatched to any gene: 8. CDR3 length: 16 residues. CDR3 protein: CASSRGGNRGTDTQYF. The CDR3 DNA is TGTGCCAGCAGCCGCGGGGGGAACCGGGGCACAGATACGCAGTATTTT.

The CDR3, as DNA: TGCGCCAGCAGCTCCGGGACTAGCGGAGATTACACCGGGGAGCTGTTTTTT. It yields the protein CASSSGTSGDYTGELFF. The chain links TRBV5-1 to TRBJ2-2; 11 bases agree with TRBD2. Germline trimming cut 3 bases from V and 3 bases from J; bases unmatched to any gene: 7. The CDR3 consists of 17 residues. Germline CDR1 is SGHRS and CDR2 is YFSETQ.

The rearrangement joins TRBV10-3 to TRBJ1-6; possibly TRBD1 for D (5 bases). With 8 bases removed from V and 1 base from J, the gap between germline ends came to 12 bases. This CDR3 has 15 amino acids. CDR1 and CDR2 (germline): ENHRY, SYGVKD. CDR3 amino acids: CAIGQGVSYNSPLHF. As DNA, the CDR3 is TGTGCCATCGGTCAAGGGGTATCCTATAATTCACCCCTCCACTTT.

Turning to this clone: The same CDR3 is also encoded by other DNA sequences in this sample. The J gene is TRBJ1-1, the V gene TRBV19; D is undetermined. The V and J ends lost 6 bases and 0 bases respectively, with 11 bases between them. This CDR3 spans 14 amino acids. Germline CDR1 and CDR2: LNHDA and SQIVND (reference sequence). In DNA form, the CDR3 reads TGTGCCAGTAGGTCCACGGGGTTGAACACTGAAGCTTTCTTT. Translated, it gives CASRSTGLNTEAFF.

CDR3 sequence reads: CASSLGQGARAFF. For the CDR3, the DNA is TGTGCCAGCAGCTTGGGGCAGGGGGCGCGGGCTTTCTTT. The chain links TRBV5-8 to TRBJ1-1, with 8 positions matching TRBD1. This CDR3 has 13 amino acids. The V and J ends lost 0 bases and 11 bases, in that order; junction bases with no gene match: 6. Germline V lookup: CDR1 SGHTS, CDR2 YDEGEE.

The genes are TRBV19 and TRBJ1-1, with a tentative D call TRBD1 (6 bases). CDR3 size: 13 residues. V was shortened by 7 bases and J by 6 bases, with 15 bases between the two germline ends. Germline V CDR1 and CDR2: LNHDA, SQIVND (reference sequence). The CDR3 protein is CASIFRGGAEAFF. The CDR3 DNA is TGTGCCAGTATTTTCAGGGGTGGAGCTGAAGCTTTCTTT.

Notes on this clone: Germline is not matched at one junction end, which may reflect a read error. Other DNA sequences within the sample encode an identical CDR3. The CDR3 spells CASSESNYGYTF. As DNA, the CDR3 is TGTGCCAGCAGTGAATCTAATTATGGCTACACCTTC. This chain connects TRBV2 to TRBJ1-2; D gene unclear. The CDR3 has 12 residues. Per the germline V gene, CDR1 is SNHLY and CDR2 is FYNNEI.

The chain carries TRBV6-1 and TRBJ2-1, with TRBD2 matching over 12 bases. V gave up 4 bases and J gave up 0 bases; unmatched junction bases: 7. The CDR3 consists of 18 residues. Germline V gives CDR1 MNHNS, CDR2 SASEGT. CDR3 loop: CASSGTSGTLSSYNEQFF. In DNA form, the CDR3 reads TGTGCCAGCAGTGGGACTAGCGGGACGTTAAGCTCCTACAATGAGCAGTTCTTC.

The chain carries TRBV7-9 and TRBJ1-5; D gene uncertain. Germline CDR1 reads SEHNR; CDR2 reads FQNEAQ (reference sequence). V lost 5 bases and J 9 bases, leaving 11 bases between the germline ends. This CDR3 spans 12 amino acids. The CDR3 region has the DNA TGTGCCAGCAGCCCCTCCCCAGGGCCCCAGCATTTT. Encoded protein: CASSPSPGPQHF.

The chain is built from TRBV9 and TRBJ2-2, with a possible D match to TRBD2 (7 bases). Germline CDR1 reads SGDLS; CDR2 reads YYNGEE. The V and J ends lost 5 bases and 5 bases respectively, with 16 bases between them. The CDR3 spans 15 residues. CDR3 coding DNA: TGTGCCAGCAGTATCATCGGGGGGCGAACCGGGGAGCTGTTTTTT. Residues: CASSIIGGRTGELFF.

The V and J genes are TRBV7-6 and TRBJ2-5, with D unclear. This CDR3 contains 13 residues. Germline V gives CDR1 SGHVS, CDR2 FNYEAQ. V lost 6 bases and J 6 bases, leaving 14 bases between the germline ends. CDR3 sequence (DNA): TGTGCCAGCAGAAGGACCGAACAAAAGACCCAGTACTTC. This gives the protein CASRRTEQKTQYF.